Listed below are T cell receptor beta chains from one sample, sequenced in a study of cytomegalovirus exposure and HLA in healthy donors. Profiled with immunoSEQ multiplex PCR; TCRdb holds only in-frame clones, not every one. The table shows 50,000 to 65,000 clones, with around 70% occurring only once. Input material: PBMCs. The receptors stem from a man between 18 and 35 years old in good health and CMV-seronegative. CDR3s include the opening cysteine and the closing phenylalanine or tryptophan. The D gene is left open where the match is weak. Some rows mark clone size as missing; the rest say once, few, many or name a class of expanded clone.

D gene: NA; clone size: NA; V gene: TRBV4-2; J gene: TRBJ1-5; CDR3 protein: CASSQEEESNQPQHF; CDR3 DNA: TGTGCCAGCAGCCAAGAAGAGGAATCGAATCAGCCCCAGCATTTT
D gene: NA; clone size: few; V gene: TRBV4-2; J gene: TRBJ2-2; CDR3 protein: CASSPSWGDTGELFF; CDR3 DNA: TGTGCCAGCAGCCCTTCCTGGGGGGACACCGGGGAGCTGTTTTTT
D gene: NA; clone size: NA; V gene: TRBV28; J gene: TRBJ1-1; CDR3 protein: CASRLYTEAFF; CDR3 DNA: TGTGCCAGCAGACTTTACACTGAAGCTTTCTTT
D gene: NA; clone size: NA; V gene: TRBV30; J gene: TRBJ2-7; CDR3 protein: CAWTRVGGYEQYF; CDR3 DNA: TGTGCCTGGACCAGGGTCGGCGGCTACGAGCAGTACTTC
D gene: TRBD2; clone size: NA; V gene: TRBV7-9; J gene: TRBJ2-1; CDR3 protein: CASRTAGTGYDEQFF; CDR3 DNA: TGTGCCAGCAGGACAGCGGGGACGGGGTACGATGAGCAGTTCTTC
D gene: NA; clone size: once; V gene: TRBV20-1; J gene: TRBJ2-5; CDR3 protein: CSARRETQYF; CDR3 DNA: TGCAGTGCCAGGAGGGAGACCCAGTACTTC
D gene: NA; clone size: NA; V gene: TRBV14; J gene: TRBJ1-6; CDR3 protein: CASSRLGPSPLHF; CDR3 DNA: TGTGCCAGCAGCCGACTCGGTCCATCACCCCTCCACTTT
D gene: TRBD1; clone size: NA; V gene: TRBV6-1; J gene: TRBJ1-5; CDR3 protein: CAGRTGPQPQHF; CDR3 DNA: TGTGCCGGACGGACAGGGCCCCAGCCCCAGCATTTT
D gene: TRBD2; clone size: few; V gene: TRBV7-9; J gene: TRBJ2-3; CDR3 protein: CASSLRREKTDTQYF; CDR3 DNA: TGTGCCAGCAGCTTAAGGCGGGAGAAAACAGATACGCAGTATTTT
D gene: TRBD1; clone size: once; V gene: TRBV6-5; J gene: TRBJ2-5; CDR3 protein: CASRVHRGFETQYF; CDR3 DNA: TGTGCCAGCAGGGTTCACAGGGGTTTCGAGACCCAGTACTTC
D gene: NA; clone size: NA; V gene: TRBV25-1; J gene: TRBJ1-5; CDR3 protein: CASSDSGTRVSSNQPQHF; CDR3 DNA: TGTGCCAGCAGTGACTCCGGGACAAGGGTTTCGAGCAATCAGCCCCAGCATTTT
D gene: NA; clone size: NA; V gene: TRBV25-1; J gene: TRBJ1-1; CDR3 protein: CASSEFGGGTEAFF; CDR3 DNA: TGTGCCAGCAGTGAATTTGGGGGGGGGACTGAAGCTTTCTTT
D gene: NA; clone size: NA; V gene: TRBV25-1; J gene: TRBJ1-4; CDR3 protein: CASKGRTNEKLFF; CDR3 DNA: TGTGCCAGCAAAGGGAGGACTAATGAAAAACTGTTTTTT
D gene: NA; clone size: NA; V gene: TRBV6-5; J gene: TRBJ1-2; CDR3 protein: CASSYSKARGGYTF; CDR3 DNA: TGTGCCAGCAGTTACTCGAAGGCCCGCGGGGGCTACACCTTC
D gene: TRBD2; clone size: NA; V gene: TRBV9; J gene: TRBJ2-7; CDR3 protein: CASSVGLAGDYEQYF; CDR3 DNA: TGTGCCAGCAGCGTCGGACTAGCGGGAGACTACGAGCAGTACTTC
D gene: NA; clone size: NA; V gene: TRBV19; J gene: TRBJ1-1; CDR3 protein: CASSIGRDPETAGDTEAFF; CDR3 DNA: TGTGCCAGTAGTATAGGGCGGGATCCTGAGACGGCGGGTGACACTGAAGCTTTCTTT
D gene: TRBD2; clone size: NA; V gene: TRBV25-1; J gene: TRBJ2-1; CDR3 protein: CASSSRRVAGRGDEQFF; CDR3 DNA: TGTGCCAGCAGTTCCCGGCGAGTAGCGGGAAGGGGGGATGAGCAGTTCTTC
D gene: TRBD1; clone size: NA; V gene: TRBV7-2; J gene: TRBJ1-5; CDR3 protein: CASSPGQGGNQPQHF; CDR3 DNA: TGTGCCAGCAGCCCGGGACAGGGAGGCAATCAGCCCCAGCATTTT
D gene: NA; clone size: NA; V gene: TRBV7-9; J gene: TRBJ2-7; CDR3 protein: CASGYAGQTYEQYF; CDR3 DNA: TGTGCCAGCGGATATGCGGGACAGACCTACGAGCAGTACTTC
D gene: TRBD2; clone size: NA; V gene: TRBV7-9; J gene: TRBJ2-2; CDR3 protein: CASSNTISGRRELFF; CDR3 DNA: TGTGCCAGCAGCAATACTATCAGCGGGAGGCGGGAGCTGTTTTTT
D gene: NA; clone size: NA; V gene: TRBV7-9; J gene: TRBJ2-3; CDR3 protein: CASSPLPAGSTDTQYF; CDR3 DNA: TGTGCCAGCAGCCCGTTACCAGCGGGTAGCACAGATACGCAGTATTTT
D gene: NA; clone size: NA; V gene: TRBV9; J gene: TRBJ2-3; CDR3 protein: CASSVGTDTQYF; CDR3 DNA: TGTGCCAGCAGCGTCGGCACAGATACGCAGTATTTT
D gene: NA; clone size: NA; V gene: TRBV10-2; J gene: TRBJ2-7; CDR3 protein: CASSPGQQPYEQYF; CDR3 DNA: TGCGCCAGCAGTCCGGGACAACAACCCTACGAGCAGTACTTC
D gene: TRBD2; clone size: NA; V gene: TRBV6-5; J gene: TRBJ2-3; CDR3 protein: CASSYLSGGFTDTQYF; CDR3 DNA: TGTGCCAGCAGTTATCTCTCCGGGGGGTTCACAGATACGCAGTATTTT
D gene: TRBD1; clone size: NA; V gene: TRBV5-4; J gene: TRBJ2-7; CDR3 protein: CASTSGQVSYEQYF; CDR3 DNA: TGTGCCAGCACCTCTGGACAGGTTTCCTACGAGCAGTACTTC
D gene: TRBD1; clone size: NA; V gene: TRBV2; J gene: TRBJ1-5; CDR3 protein: CASSTTTGKDQPQHF; CDR3 DNA: TGTGCCAGCAGTACTACGACAGGGAAGGATCAGCCCCAGCATTTT
D gene: TRBD2; clone size: few; V gene: TRBV5-1; J gene: TRBJ2-1; CDR3 protein: CASSLEGLADYNEQFF; CDR3 DNA: TGCGCCAGCAGCCTGGAGGGACTAGCGGACTACAATGAGCAGTTCTTC
D gene: TRBD2; clone size: NA; V gene: TRBV7-2; J gene: TRBJ2-1; CDR3 protein: CASRSGSSYNEQFF; CDR3 DNA: TGTGCCAGCCGTAGCGGGAGCTCCTACAATGAGCAGTTCTTC
D gene: TRBD2; clone size: NA; V gene: TRBV7-7; J gene: TRBJ2-3; CDR3 protein: CASSARLARTDTQYF; CDR3 DNA: TGTGCTAGCAGCGCCCGACTAGCGCGAACAGATACGCAGTATTTT
D gene: TRBD1; clone size: NA; V gene: TRBV6-5; J gene: TRBJ2-4; CDR3 protein: CASSYSRTGMGIQYF; CDR3 DNA: TGTGCCAGCAGTTACTCTAGGACAGGGATGGGCATTCAGTACTTC
D gene: TRBD2; clone size: NA; V gene: TRBV4-1; J gene: TRBJ2-1; CDR3 protein: CASSQGAGGRRYNEQFF; CDR3 DNA: TGCGCCAGCAGCCAAGGGGCGGGCGGGAGGAGATACAATGAGCAGTTCTTC
D gene: NA; clone size: NA; V gene: TRBV11-2; J gene: TRBJ1-3; CDR3 protein: CASSLGPLQVDTIYF; CDR3 DNA: TGTGCCAGCAGCTTAGGTCCGCTACAGGTGGACACCATATATTTT
D gene: TRBD1; clone size: NA; V gene: TRBV10-3; J gene: TRBJ1-1; CDR3 protein: CAIRQGPNTEAFF; CDR3 DNA: TGTGCCATCCGACAGGGCCCGAACACTGAAGCTTTCTTT
D gene: NA; clone size: NA; V gene: TRBV2; J gene: TRBJ1-2; CDR3 protein: CASSSLAGRNYGYTF; CDR3 DNA: TGTGCCAGCAGTTCCCTCGCCGGGAGGAACTATGGCTACACCTTC
D gene: TRBD1; clone size: once; V gene: TRBV7-2; J gene: TRBJ2-7; CDR3 protein: CASSQLGTGVYEQYF; CDR3 DNA: TGTGCCAGCAGCCAACTCGGGACAGGGGTCTACGAGCAGTACTTC